These 9 T cell receptor beta chains came from one sample sequenced in a study of blood T cell repertoires in COVID-19. Libraries were prepared by immunoSEQ multiplex PCR; TCRdb keeps only in-frame clonotypes and omits some of them. The repertoire holds about 250,000 clones, with 65% to 85% as singletons. The sample consisted of peripheral blood. The receptors stem from a woman of 80 years or more with acute or convalescent COVID-19.

The chain employs TRBV5-5 and TRBJ1-4, with D maybe TRBD1 (5 bases). Germline V gives CDR1 SGHKS, CDR2 YYEKEE (reference sequence). The length of the CDR3 is 12 residues. V shed 6 bases and J shed 4 bases, with 7 bases lying between them. CDR3 region: CASNRYNEKLFF. The CDR3 nucleotides read TGTGCCAGCAACAGGTATAATGAAAAACTGTTTTTT. Drawing the rest from reference TRBV5-5 and TRBJ1-4, the complete variable domain is DAGVTQSPTHLIKTRGQQVTLRCSPISGHKSVSWYQQVLGQGPQFIFQYYEKEERGRGNFPDRFSARQFPNYSSELNVNALLLGDSALYLCASNRYNEKLFFGSGTQLSVL.

The chain combines TRBV6-5 with TRBJ2-5, with TRBD2 matching 8 bases. V shed 6 bases, J shed 4 bases, and the junction held 7 bases outside the gene matches. The CDR3 consists of 14 residues. Germline V gene sequence: CDR1 MNHEY, CDR2 SVGAGI. The CDR3 DNA sequence: TGTGCCAGCAGACGGGGGGGCAGCGCAGAGACCCAGTACTTC. This translates into CASRRGGSAETQYF.

J is TRBJ2-5 and V is TRBV6-5; D unclear. This CDR3 comprises 15 residues. Germline V gene sequence: CDR1 MNHEY, CDR2 SVGAGI. Trimming took 0 bases from V and 2 from J, leaving 10 bases between them. The CDR3 is CASSYSTVQQETQYF. The CDR3 region has the DNA TGTGCCAGCAGTTACTCGACCGTACAGCAAGAGACCCAGTACTTC.

This clone has just one count. V gene TRBV4-1 combines with J gene TRBJ2-2; TRBD2 aligns across 7 bases. The J segment lost 3 bases and the V segment lost 4 bases, leaving 8 bases of the junction unmatched. CDR1 is MGHRA and CDR2 is YSYEKL in the germline V gene. This CDR3 is 16 amino acids long. DNA of the CDR3: TGCGCCAGCAGCCCGGGGGGAGGAGGCGACACCGGGGAGCTGTTTTTT. Protein product: CASSPGGGGDTGELFF.

This chain links TRBV7-2 with TRBJ1-2; TRBD1 matches 8 bases. J lost 7 bases, V lost 4 bases, and 14 bases had no gene match. CDR3 length equals 16 residues. Germline CDR1 SGHTA, CDR2 FQGNSA. The CDR3 DNA reads TGTGCCAGCAGCTCAGGGGGTCAGGGGGCTTCCCTTGGCTACACCTTC. Translated: CASSSGGQGASLGYTF. The full variable domain, completed using reference TRBV7-2 and TRBJ1-2, is GAGVSQSPSNKVTEKGKDVELRCDPISGHTALYWYRQSLGQGLEFLIYFQGNSAPDKSGLPSDRFSAERTGGSVSTLTIQRTQQEDSAVYLCASSSGGQGASLGYTFGSGTRLTVV.

The chain employs TRBV27 and TRBJ2-7, with 7 bases matching TRBD1. V lost 6 bases, J lost 5 bases, and 10 bases stayed unmatched. The CDR3 is 14 residues long. Germline V gene data show CDR1 as MNHEY and CDR2 as SMNVEV (reference sequence). The CDR3 nucleotides are TGTGCCAGCAGCAGTACAGGGGAGAGCAACGAGCAGTACTTC. Protein product: CASSSTGESNEQYF.

The rearrangement uses TRBV7-9 and TRBJ1-2; D possibly corresponds to TRBD1 (5 bases). The CDR3 loop spans 15 amino acids. In germline, CDR1 is SEHNR, CDR2 FQNEAQ (reference sequence). V lost 1 base and J lost 4, with 13 bases in between. CDR3 sequence: CASSLGRPGPYGYTF. Written as DNA, the CDR3 is TGTGCCAGCAGCTTAGGAAGGCCAGGGCCCTATGGCTACACCTTC.

This clone was found once. This chain connects TRBV19 to TRBJ2-7, with 13 nucleotides matching TRBD2. Unmatched junction bases numbered 8, after V lost 4 bases and J lost 8 bases. CDR1 and CDR2 from the germline V gene are LNHDA and SQIVND (reference sequence). CDR3 length: 15 residues. The CDR3 is CASSSSGTSGDKQYF. In nucleotides, the CDR3 is TGTGCCAGTAGTAGCTCCGGGACTAGCGGGGATAAGCAGTACTTC.

V is TRBV19 and J is TRBJ1-1; possible D gene TRBD1, 6 bases. CDR1 LNHDA and CDR2 SQIVND come from the germline V gene (reference sequence). The ends were cut back, 5 bases at V and 6 bases at J, with 16 bases in the middle. This CDR3 region has 14 residues. DNA of the CDR3: TGTGCCAGTAGTGTTACAGGGCCCTCAGCTGAAGCTTTCTTT. Residues: CASSVTGPSAEAFF.